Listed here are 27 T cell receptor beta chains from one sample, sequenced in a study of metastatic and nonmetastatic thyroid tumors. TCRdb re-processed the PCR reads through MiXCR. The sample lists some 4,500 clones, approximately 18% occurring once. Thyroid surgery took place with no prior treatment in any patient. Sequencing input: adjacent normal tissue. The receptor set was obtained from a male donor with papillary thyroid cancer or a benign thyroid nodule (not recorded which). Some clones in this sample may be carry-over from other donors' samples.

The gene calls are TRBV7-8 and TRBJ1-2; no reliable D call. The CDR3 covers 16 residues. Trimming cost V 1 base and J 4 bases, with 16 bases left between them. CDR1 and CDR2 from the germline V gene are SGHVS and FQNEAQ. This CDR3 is CASSLGSGEDGYGYTF. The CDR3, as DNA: TGTGCCAGCAGCTTAGGGTCGGGAGAAGACGGCTATGGCTACACCTTC.

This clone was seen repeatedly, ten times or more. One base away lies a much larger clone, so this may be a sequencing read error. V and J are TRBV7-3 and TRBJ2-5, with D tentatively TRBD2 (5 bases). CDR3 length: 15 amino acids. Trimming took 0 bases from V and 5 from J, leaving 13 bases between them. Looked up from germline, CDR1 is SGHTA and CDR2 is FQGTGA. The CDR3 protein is CASSLTPSPGETQYF. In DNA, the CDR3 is TGTGCCAGCAGCTTAACTCCATCTCCGGGGGAGACCCAGTACTTC.

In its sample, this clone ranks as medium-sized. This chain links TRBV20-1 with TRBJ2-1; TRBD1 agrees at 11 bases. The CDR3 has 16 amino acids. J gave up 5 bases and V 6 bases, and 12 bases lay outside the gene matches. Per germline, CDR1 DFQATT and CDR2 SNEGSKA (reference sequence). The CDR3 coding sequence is TGCAGTGCCCCACCAGGACAGGGGGCGGGGAACAATGAGCAGTTCTTC. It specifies CSAPPGQGAGNNEQFF.

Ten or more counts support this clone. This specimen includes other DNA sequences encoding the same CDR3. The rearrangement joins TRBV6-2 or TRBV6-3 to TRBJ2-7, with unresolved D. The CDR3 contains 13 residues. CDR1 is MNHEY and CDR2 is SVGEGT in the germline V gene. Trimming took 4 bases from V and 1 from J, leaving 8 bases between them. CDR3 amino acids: CASSFDPSYEQYF. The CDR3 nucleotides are TGTGCCAGCAGTTTCGACCCGTCCTACGAGCAGTACTTC.

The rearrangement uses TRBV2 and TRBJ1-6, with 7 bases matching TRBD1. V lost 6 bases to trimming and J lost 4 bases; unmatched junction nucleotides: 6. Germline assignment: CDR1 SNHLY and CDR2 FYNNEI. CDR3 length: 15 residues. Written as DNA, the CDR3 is TGTGCCAGCAGCGAGACAGGGCTTTATAATTCACCCCTCCACTTT. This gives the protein CASSETGLYNSPLHF.

The CDR3 sequence: CASSEERGQNTYGYTF. CDR3 sequence (DNA): TGTGCCAGCAGTGAAGAGAGGGGACAGAACACCTATGGCTACACCTTC. V is TRBV6-1 and J is TRBJ1-2, with 7 bases matching TRBD1. The CDR3 is 16 amino acids. Germline assignment: CDR1 MNHNS and CDR2 SASEGT. V trimming: 1 base; J trimming: 4 bases; junction bases outside the gene matches: 9.

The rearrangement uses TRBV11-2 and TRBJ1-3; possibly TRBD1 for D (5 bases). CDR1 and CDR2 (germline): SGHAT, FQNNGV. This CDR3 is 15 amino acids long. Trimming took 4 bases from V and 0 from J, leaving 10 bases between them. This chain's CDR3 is CASSSGTVSGNTIYF. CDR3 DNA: TGTGCCAGCAGCTCAGGGACGGTCTCTGGAAACACCATATATTTT. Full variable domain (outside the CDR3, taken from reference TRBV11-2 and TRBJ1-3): EAGVAQSPRYKIIEKRQSVAFWCNPISGHATLYWYQQILGQGPKLLIQFQNNGVVDDSQLPKDRFSAERLKGVDSTLKIQPAKLEDSAVYLCASSSGTVSGNTIYFGEGSWLTVV.

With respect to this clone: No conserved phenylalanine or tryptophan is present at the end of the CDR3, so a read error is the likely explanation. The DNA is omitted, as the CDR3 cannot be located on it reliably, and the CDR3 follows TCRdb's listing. CDR3 sequence: CASSYSSGGGRVSYGYAL. This chain links TRBV6-5 with TRBJ1-2; the listed D gene, TRBD1, was not tested against the DNA. Germline CDR1 MNHEY, CDR2 SVGAGI. Both ends counted, the CDR3 spans 18 residues.

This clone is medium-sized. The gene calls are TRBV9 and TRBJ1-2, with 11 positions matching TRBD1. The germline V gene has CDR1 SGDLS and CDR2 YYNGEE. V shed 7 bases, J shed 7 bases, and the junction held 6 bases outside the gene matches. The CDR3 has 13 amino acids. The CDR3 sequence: CASGRTGGVGYTF. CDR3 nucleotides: TGTGCCAGCGGTCGGACAGGGGGCGTTGGCTACACCTTC.

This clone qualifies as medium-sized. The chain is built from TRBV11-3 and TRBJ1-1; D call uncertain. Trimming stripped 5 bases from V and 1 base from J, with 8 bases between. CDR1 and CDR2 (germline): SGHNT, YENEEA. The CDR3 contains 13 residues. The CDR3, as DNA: TGTGCCAGCAGCCCCGGGTCGAACACTGAAGCTTTCTTT. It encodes CASSPGSNTEAFF.

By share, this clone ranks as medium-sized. Here the CDR3 reads CASSVFGGVGDTQYF. The CDR3 nucleotides read TGTGCCAGCAGCGTCTTCGGGGGGGTGGGAGATACGCAGTATTTT. This chain joins TRBV9 and TRBJ2-3, with TRBD2 matching 8 bases. Trimming took 2 bases from V and 5 from J; bases not matched to a gene: 7. Per the germline V gene, CDR1 is SGDLS and CDR2 is YYNGEE. This CDR3 is built from 15 residues.

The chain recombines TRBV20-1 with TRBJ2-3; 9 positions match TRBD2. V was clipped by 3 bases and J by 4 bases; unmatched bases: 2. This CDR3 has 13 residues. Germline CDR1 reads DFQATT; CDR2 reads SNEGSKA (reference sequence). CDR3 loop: CSASSGRSDTQYF. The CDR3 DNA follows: TGCAGTGCTAGTAGCGGGAGATCAGATACGCAGTATTTT.

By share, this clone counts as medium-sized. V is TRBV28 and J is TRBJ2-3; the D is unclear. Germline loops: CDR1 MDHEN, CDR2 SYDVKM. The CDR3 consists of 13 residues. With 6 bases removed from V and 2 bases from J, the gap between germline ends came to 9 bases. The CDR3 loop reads CASSPRPTDTQYF. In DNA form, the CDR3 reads TGTGCCAGCAGCCCGCGGCCCACAGATACGCAGTATTTT.

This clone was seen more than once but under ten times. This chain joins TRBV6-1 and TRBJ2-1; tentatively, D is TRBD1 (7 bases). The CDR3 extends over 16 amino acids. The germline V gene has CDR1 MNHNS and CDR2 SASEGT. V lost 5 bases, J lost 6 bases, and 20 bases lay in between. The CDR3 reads CASSLDRLGGSNEQFF. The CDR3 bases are TGTGCCAGCAGTCTAGACAGACTAGGGGGCTCCAATGAGCAGTTCTTC.

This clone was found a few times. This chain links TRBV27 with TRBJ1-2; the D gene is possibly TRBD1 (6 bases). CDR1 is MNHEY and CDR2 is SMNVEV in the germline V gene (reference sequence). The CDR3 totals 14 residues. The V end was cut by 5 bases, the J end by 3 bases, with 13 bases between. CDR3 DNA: TGTGCCAGCAGTCCGATAGGACAGTACTATGGCTACACCTTC. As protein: CASSPIGQYYGYTF.

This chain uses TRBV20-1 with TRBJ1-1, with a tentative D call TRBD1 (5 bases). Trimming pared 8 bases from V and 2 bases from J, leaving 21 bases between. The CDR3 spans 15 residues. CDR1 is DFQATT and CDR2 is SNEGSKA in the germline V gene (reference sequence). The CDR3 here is CSYYQPGLTNTEAFF. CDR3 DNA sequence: TGCAGTTATTACCAACCGGGACTAACAAACACTGAAGCTTTCTTT.

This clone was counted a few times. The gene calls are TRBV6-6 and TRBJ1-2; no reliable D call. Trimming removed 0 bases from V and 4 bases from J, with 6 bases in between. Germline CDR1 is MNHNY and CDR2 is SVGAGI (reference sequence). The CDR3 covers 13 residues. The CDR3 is CASSYSGVYGYTF. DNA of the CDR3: TGTGCCAGCAGTTACTCCGGGGTCTATGGCTACACCTTC.

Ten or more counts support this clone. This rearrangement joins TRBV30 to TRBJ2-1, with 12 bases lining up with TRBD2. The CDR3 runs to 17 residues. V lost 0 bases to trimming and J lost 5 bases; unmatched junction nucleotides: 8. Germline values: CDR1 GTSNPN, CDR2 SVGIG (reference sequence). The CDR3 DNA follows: TGTGCCTGGAGTGTACAACTAGCGGGGGGTTTCGACAATGAGCAGTTCTTC. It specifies CAWSVQLAGGFDNEQFF.

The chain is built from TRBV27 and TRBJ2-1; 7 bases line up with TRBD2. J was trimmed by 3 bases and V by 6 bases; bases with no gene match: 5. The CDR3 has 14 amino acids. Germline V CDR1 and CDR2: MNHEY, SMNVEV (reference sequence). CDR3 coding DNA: TGTGCCAGCAGCCACAGCGGGATCTACAATGAGCAGTTCTTC. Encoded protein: CASSHSGIYNEQFF.

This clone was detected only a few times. The CDR3 DNA sequence: TGTGCCAGCAGCTACAGGGAAGAAGCTTTCTTT. It codes for CASSYREEAFF. The chain has TRBV7-2 and TRBJ1-1, with TRBD1 as a possible D gene (6 bases). Germline CDR1 and CDR2: SGHTA and FQGNSA. CDR3 size: 11 residues. Trimming left V 4 bases short and J 8 bases short, with 8 bases between. Full variable domain (rest looked up from reference TRBV7-2 and TRBJ1-1): GAGVSQSPSNKVTEKGKDVELRCDPISGHTALYWYRQSLGQGLEFLIYFQGNSAPDKSGLPSDRFSAERTGGSVSTLTIQRTQQEDSAVYLCASSYREEAFFGQGTRLTVV.

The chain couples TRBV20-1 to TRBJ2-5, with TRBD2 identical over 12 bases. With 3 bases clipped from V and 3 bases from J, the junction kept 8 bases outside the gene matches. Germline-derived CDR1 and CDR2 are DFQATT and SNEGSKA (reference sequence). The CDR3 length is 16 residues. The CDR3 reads CSASVTSGRTEETQYF. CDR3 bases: TGCAGTGCTAGTGTGACTAGCGGGAGAACTGAAGAGACCCAGTACTTC.

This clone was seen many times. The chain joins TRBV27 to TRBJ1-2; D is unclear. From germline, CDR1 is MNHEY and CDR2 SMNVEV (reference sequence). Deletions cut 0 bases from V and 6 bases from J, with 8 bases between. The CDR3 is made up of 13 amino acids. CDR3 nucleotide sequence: TGTGCCAGCAGTTTATCGTCCTGGGATGGCTACACCTTC. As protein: CASSLSSWDGYTF.

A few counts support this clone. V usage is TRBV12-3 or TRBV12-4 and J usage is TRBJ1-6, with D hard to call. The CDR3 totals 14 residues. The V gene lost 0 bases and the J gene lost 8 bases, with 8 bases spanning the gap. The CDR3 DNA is TGTGCCAGCAGTTTAGCCCCCGGGGATTCACCCCTCCACTTT. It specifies CASSLAPGDSPLHF.

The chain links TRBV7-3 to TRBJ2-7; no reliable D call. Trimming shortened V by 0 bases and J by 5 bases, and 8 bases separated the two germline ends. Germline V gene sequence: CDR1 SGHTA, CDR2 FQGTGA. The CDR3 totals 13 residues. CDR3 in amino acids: CASSLTWFHEQYF. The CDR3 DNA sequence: TGTGCCAGCAGCTTAACGTGGTTTCACGAGCAGTACTTC.

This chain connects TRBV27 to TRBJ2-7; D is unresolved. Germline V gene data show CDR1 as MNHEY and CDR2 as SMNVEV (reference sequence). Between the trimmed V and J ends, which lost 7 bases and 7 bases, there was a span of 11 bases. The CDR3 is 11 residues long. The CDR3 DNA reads TGTGCCAGCACCCTATCATGGGAGCAGTACTTC. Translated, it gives CASTLSWEQYF.

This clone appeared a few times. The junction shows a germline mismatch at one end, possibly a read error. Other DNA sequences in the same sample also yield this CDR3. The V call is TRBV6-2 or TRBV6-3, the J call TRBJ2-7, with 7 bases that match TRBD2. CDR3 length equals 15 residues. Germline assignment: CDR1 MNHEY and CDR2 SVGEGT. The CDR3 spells CASSYFRGGTYEQYF. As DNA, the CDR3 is TGCGCCAGCAGTTACTTCCGCGGGGGTACCTACGAGCAGTACTTC.

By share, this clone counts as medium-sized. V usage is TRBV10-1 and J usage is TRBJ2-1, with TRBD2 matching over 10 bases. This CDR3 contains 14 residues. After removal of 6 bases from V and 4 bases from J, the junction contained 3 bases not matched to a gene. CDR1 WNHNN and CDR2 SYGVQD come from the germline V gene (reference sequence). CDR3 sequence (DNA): TGCGCCAGCAGGAGCGGGGGGGCTTACAATGAGCAGTTCTTC. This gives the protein CASRSGGAYNEQFF.